Below are 3 T cell receptor beta chains sequenced from a single sample in a study of OX40 agonist ivuxolimab in advanced cancers. Clones were read by immunoSEQ multiplex PCR, and TCRdb kept only the in-frame ones, dropping some. This sample has tens of thousands of clones, with more than 80% found just once. The sequencing used CD4+ or CD8+ T cells sorted from blood, collected in a trial of the OX40 agonist ivuxolimab. These receptors were taken from an adult with an advanced solid tumor such as melanoma, head and neck, liver or kidney cancer.

The chain employs TRBV6-1 and TRBJ2-7; D ambiguous. Looked up from germline, CDR1 is MNHNS and CDR2 is SASEGT. The CDR3 has 14 amino acids. The V end lost 0 bases, the J end lost 12 bases, and 18 bases lay between the germline ends. CDR3: CASSEAGQAPRRYF. The CDR3 DNA reads TGTGCCAGCAGTGAAGCCGGGCAGGCACCGCGACGGTACTTC.

This chain connects TRBV10-3 to TRBJ2-6; 9 bases map to TRBD1. Trimming took 0 bases from V and 0 from J; bases not matched to a gene: 6. The germline CDR1 and CDR2 sequences are ENHRY and SYGVKD. The CDR3 sequence is 19 residues long. In DNA form, the CDR3 reads TGTGCCATCAGTGAGTCGCTTGGGACAGGGTACTCTGGGGCCAACGTCCTGACTTTC. Translation gives CAISESLGTGYSGANVLTF.

J is TRBJ2-4 and V is TRBV11-2, with D uncertain. The ends were cut back, 0 bases at V and 1 base at J, with 10 bases in the middle. The germline V gene has CDR1 SGHAT and CDR2 FQNNGV. The CDR3 runs 16 residues. The CDR3 DNA follows: TGTGCCAGCAGCTTAGAGGCCCATCGGGCCAAAAACATTCAGTACTTC. It codes for CASSLEAHRAKNIQYF.